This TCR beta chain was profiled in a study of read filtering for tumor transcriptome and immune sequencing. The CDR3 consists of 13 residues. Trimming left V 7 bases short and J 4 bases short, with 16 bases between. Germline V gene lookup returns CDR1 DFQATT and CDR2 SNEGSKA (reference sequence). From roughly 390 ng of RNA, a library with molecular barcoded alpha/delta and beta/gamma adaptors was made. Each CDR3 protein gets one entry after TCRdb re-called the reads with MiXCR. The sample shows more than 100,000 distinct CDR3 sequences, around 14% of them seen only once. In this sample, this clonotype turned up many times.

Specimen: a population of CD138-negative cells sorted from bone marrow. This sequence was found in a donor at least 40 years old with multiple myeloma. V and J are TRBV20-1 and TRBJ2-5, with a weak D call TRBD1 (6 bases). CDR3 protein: CSVDPSRGETQYF. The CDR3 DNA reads TGCAGTGTGGACCCATCCAGGGGAGAGACCCAGTACTTC.